The 5 T cell receptor beta chains below come from one sample, sequenced in a study of shared clonotypes between healthy human individuals. Repertoires were generated with immunoSEQ multiplex PCR, while TCRdb's copy carries only in-frame clones and drops some. The sample has more than 90,000 clones, approximately 61% seen once; the top ten hold roughly 40%. Sequences were obtained from memory CD8+ T cells sorted from blood. The subset denotes: CD45RO+ cells pooled with CCR7-negative TemRA cells. Every receptor here comes from a man aged 25-40 years in good health.

This rearrangement joins TRBV27 to TRBJ2-5; 9 bases align to TRBD2. CDR3 length: 16 amino acids. V gave up 6 bases and J gave up 1 base; unmatched junction bases: 9. Per the germline V gene, CDR1 is MNHEY and CDR2 is SMNVEV (reference sequence). In DNA, the CDR3 is TGTGCCAGCAGCTATAGGGCGGGAGGGGTCCAAGAGACCCAGTACTTC. Translating it yields CASSYRAGGVQETQYF.

V is TRBV2 and J is TRBJ2-3; 11 bases line up with TRBD2. The trim removed 5 bases at V and 2 bases at J, leaving 3 bases unmatched. CDR1 and CDR2 from the germline V gene are SNHLY and FYNNEI. This CDR3 comprises 15 residues. In nucleotides, the CDR3 is TGTGCCAGCAGTCCTAGCGGGAGGATCACAGATACGCAGTATTTT. This codes for CASSPSGRITDTQYF.

This clone has ten or more counts. Other DNA sequences in the sample encode the same CDR3. V gene TRBV27 combines with J gene TRBJ2-1; D may match TRBD1 or TRBD2 (5 bases each). Per the germline V gene, CDR1 is MNHEY and CDR2 is SMNVEV (reference sequence). The ends were cut back, 5 bases at V and 5 bases at J, with 19 bases in the middle. The CDR3 has 16 residues. The CDR3 DNA follows: TGTGCCAGCAGTCCCCGGGTGGGACGTCCTCACAATGAGCAGTTCTTC. Translated, it gives CASSPRVGRPHNEQFF.

This chain joins TRBV4-2 and TRBJ1-3; TRBD1 might be the D (6 bases). Germline V gene data show CDR1 as LGHNA and CDR2 as YNFKEQ. The CDR3 loop spans 14 amino acids. With 5 bases removed from V and 2 bases from J, the gap between germline ends came to 10 bases. The CDR3 DNA follows: TGTGCCAGCAGCTCAACAGGGACTGGAAACACCATATATTTT. Translation gives CASSSTGTGNTIYF.

This chain uses TRBV11-3 with TRBJ1-5; D gene ambiguous. Trimming took 0 bases from V and 0 from J, leaving 6 bases between them. The CDR3 contains 15 residues. Germline V gene lookup returns CDR1 SGHNT and CDR2 YENEEA. CDR3 DNA sequence: TGTGCCAGCAGCTTAGATTCGGGTAGCAATCAGCCCCAGCATTTT. The encoded protein is CASSLDSGSNQPQHF.